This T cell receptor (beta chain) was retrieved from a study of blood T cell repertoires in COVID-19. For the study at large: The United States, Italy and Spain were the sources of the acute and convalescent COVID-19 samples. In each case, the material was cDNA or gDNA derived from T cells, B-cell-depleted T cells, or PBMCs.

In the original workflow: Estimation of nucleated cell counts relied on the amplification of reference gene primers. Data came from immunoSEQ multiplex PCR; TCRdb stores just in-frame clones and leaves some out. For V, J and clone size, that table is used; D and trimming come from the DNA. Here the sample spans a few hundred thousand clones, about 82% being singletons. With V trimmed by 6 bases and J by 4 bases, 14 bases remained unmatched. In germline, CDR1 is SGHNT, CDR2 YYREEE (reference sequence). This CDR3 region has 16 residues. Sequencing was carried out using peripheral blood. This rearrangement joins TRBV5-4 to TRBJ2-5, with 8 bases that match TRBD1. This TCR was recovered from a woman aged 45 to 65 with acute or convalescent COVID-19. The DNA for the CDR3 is TGTGCCAGCACCCCTTCGACAGGGGTTTTTGGAGAGACCCAGTACTTC. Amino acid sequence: CASTPSTGVFGETQYF.